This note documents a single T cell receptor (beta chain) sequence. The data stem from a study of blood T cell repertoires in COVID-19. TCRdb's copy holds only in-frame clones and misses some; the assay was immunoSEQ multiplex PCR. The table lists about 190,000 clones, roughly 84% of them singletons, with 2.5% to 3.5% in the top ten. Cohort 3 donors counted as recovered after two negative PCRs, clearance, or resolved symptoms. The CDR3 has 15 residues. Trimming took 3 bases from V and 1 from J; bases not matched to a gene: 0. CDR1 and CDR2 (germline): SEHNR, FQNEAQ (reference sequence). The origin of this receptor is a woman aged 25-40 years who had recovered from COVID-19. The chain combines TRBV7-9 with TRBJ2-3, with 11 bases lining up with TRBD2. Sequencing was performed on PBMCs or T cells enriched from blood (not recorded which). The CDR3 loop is CASSLTSGGTDTQYF. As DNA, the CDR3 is TGTGCCAGCAGCTTGACTAGCGGGGGCACAGATACGCAGTATTTT. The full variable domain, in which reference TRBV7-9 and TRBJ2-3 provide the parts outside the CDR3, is DTGVSQNPRHKITKRGQNVTFRCDPISEHNRLYWYRQTLGQGPEFLTYFQNEAQLEKSRLLSDRFSAERPKGSFSTLEIQRTEQGDSAMYLCASSLTSGGTDTQYFGPGTRLTVL.